These T cell receptor beta chains were read from a single sample in a study of OX40 agonist ivuxolimab in advanced cancers. Clones were read by immunoSEQ multiplex PCR, and TCRdb kept only the in-frame ones, dropping some. This sample has 70,000 to 90,000 clones, with 85% to 90% found just once. The sample here was CD4+ or CD8+ T cells sorted from blood, taken in a trial of the OX40 agonist ivuxolimab. These receptors were collected from an adult with an advanced solid tumor such as melanoma, head and neck, liver or kidney cancer. The CDR3 runs from the conserved cysteine through the conserved F or W. D genes are given only for firm matches. Size tells how often a clone was seen (once, few, many) or the class of an expanded clone, and some rows leave it out.

D: -; J: TRBJ2-7; size: -; V: TRBV30; CDR3: CAWQGAPYYEQYF; DNA: TGTGCCTGGCAGGGTGCCCCTTACTACGAGCAGTACTTC
D: -; J: TRBJ1-1; size: -; V: TRBV2; CDR3: CASSVQRDRITEAFF; DNA: TGTGCCAGCAGTGTACAACGGGACCGGATCACTGAAGCTTTCTTT
D: TRBD1; J: TRBJ1-1; size: -; V: TRBV27; CDR3: CASSTTGGRTEAFF; DNA: TGTGCCAGCAGCACGACAGGGGGCAGGACTGAAGCTTTCTTT
D: TRBD2; J: TRBJ2-7; size: -; V: TRBV2; CDR3: CASSLTSGVSYEQYF; DNA: TGTGCCAGCAGCCTTACTAGCGGAGTCTCCTACGAGCAGTACTTC
D: -; J: TRBJ1-3; size: -; V: TRBV9; CDR3: CASSVGGGGSGNTIYF; DNA: TGTGCCAGCAGCGTAGGAGGCGGCGGCTCTGGAAACACCATATATTTT
D: TRBD1; J: TRBJ1-1; size: -; V: TRBV7-8; CDR3: CTSSAGTDLYYTEAFF; DNA: TGTACCAGCAGCGCGGGGACAGACCTATACTACACTGAAGCTTTCTTT
D: TRBD2; J: TRBJ2-7; size: -; V: TRBV19; CDR3: CASSIGLAGAGEQYF; DNA: TGTGCCAGTAGTATCGGACTAGCGGGAGCTGGCGAGCAGTACTTC
D: -; J: TRBJ2-5; size: -; V: TRBV27; CDR3: CASSAGILHVTQYF; DNA: TGTGCCAGCAGTGCCGGGATCCTCCATGTGACCCAGTACTTC
D: TRBD1; J: TRBJ2-7; size: -; V: TRBV29-1; CDR3: CSVEGTGSSYEQYF; DNA: TGCAGCGTTGAGGGGACAGGGAGCTCCTACGAGCAGTACTTC
D: -; J: TRBJ2-7; size: -; V: TRBV4-2; CDR3: CASSQVSFYEQYF; DNA: TGTGCCAGCAGCCAAGTGAGTTTCTACGAGCAGTACTTC
D: TRBD2; J: TRBJ2-7; size: -; V: TRBV7-8; CDR3: CASSLHGTSGRFTYEQYF; DNA: TGTGCCAGCAGCTTACACGGGACTAGCGGGCGCTTTACCTACGAGCAGTACTTC
D: -; J: TRBJ2-2; size: once; V: TRBV18; CDR3: CASSPQQGSNTGELFF; DNA: TGTGCCAGCTCACCCCAGCAGGGATCGAACACCGGGGAGCTGTTTTTT
D: -; J: TRBJ1-6; size: -; V: TRBV10-3; CDR3: CAIRPGGVDTGSPLHF; DNA: TGTGCCATCCGCCCCGGGGGGGTGGATACGGGTTCACCCCTCCACTTT
D: -; J: TRBJ1-1; size: -; V: TRBV5-5; CDR3: CASSGYFRGNTEAFF; DNA: TGTGCCAGCAGCGGCTATTTCAGGGGGAACACTGAAGCTTTCTTT
D: -; J: TRBJ2-3; size: -; V: TRBV11-2; CDR3: CASSLGDLRADTQYF; DNA: TGTGCCAGCAGCTTGGGCGATCTAAGGGCAGATACGCAGTATTTT
D: -; J: TRBJ2-7; size: once; V: TRBV2; CDR3: CASSNRDNPEQYF; DNA: TGTGCCAGCAGTAACCGGGACAACCCCGAGCAGTACTTC
D: -; J: TRBJ2-1; size: -; V: TRBV21-1; CDR3: CASSTRQGVGYNEQFF; DNA: TGTGCCAGCAGCACTCGACAGGGTGTTGGATACAATGAGCAGTTCTTC
D: -; J: TRBJ2-1; size: -; V: TRBV19; CDR3: CASTGREDNEQFF; DNA: TGTGCCTCCACCGGGCGGGAAGACAATGAGCAGTTCTTC
D: -; J: TRBJ1-1; size: -; V: TRBV10-3; CDR3: CAISGGFGNTEAFF; DNA: TGTGCCATCAGTGGGGGCTTTGGGAACACTGAAGCTTTCTTT
D: -; J: TRBJ2-1; size: -; V: TRBV7-8; CDR3: CASSGGLRSEQFF; DNA: TGTGCCAGCAGCGGCGGACTGCGCTCGGAGCAGTTCTTC
D: TRBD2; J: TRBJ2-3; size: -; V: TRBV9; CDR3: CASSVAGGLGTDTQYF; DNA: TGTGCCAGCAGCGTAGCGGGAGGTTTGGGCACAGATACGCAGTATTTT
D: -; J: TRBJ2-7; size: -; V: TRBV6-5; CDR3: CASSPGSYEQYF; DNA: TGTGCCAGCAGCCCCGGCTCCTACGAGCAGTACTTC
D: -; J: TRBJ2-1; size: -; V: TRBV29-1; CDR3: CSVEDLRNRNNEQFF; DNA: TGCAGCGTTGAAGATCTAAGGAATCGGAACAATGAGCAGTTCTTC
D: -; J: TRBJ1-2; size: -; V: TRBV7-9; CDR3: CASSFVGSYGYTF; DNA: TGTGCCAGCAGCTTTGTGGGCAGCTATGGCTACACCTTC
D: -; J: TRBJ1-1; size: -; V: TRBV4-1; CDR3: CASSQGRILMNTEAFF; DNA: TGCGCCAGCAGCCAAGGCAGAATTCTCATGAACACTGAAGCTTTCTTT
D: TRBD1; J: TRBJ2-3; size: -; V: TRBV29-1; CDR3: CSVQPRDRGGTDTQYF; DNA: TGCAGCGTCCAGCCCCGGGACAGGGGCGGCACAGATACGCAGTATTTT
D: TRBD2; J: TRBJ2-3; size: -; V: TRBV28; CDR3: CASSTRRLAGGADTQYF; DNA: TGTGCCAGCAGTACCCGAAGACTAGCGGGAGGGGCAGATACGCAGTATTTT